The clone carrying this T cell receptor beta chain was counted between two and nine times. As yet, its antigen is unknown. TCRdb re-analysed the 5' RACE reads in MiXCR, keeping a single row per CDR3 protein. Among roughly 180,000 distinct CDR3 sequences listed, under 14% were seen once. This sample is drawn from a study of CD8 T cells in ankylosing spondylitis. Findings and caveats of the study: Significant enrichment of disease-linked clones was reported in matched ankylosing spondylitis synovial fluid.

V shed 9 bases and J 7 bases; nucleotides not matched to a gene: 2. This CDR3 is 12 amino acids long. The germline gives CDR1 KGHDR, CDR2 SFDVKD. Sequenced input: blood, either unsorted or a sorted T cell fraction (not recorded which). The sequence was collected from a male donor with ankylosing spondylitis or in good health (not recorded which). The V call is TRBV24-1, the J call TRBJ2-2; 9 nucleotides agree with TRBD1. The DNA of the CDR3 is TGTGCCACCGGGACAGGGCTCGGGGAGCTGTTTTTT. Its protein product is CATGTGLGELFF.